Listed below are T cell receptor beta chains from one sample, sequenced in a study of cytomegalovirus exposure and HLA in healthy donors. TCRdb's table, derived via immunoSEQ multiplex PCR, lists solely in-frame clones and lacks some. The data contain roughly 100,000 clones, roughly 86% of them singletons. Sequencing input: PBMCs. The receptors were gathered from a woman in her late teens or twenties in good health and CMV-seropositive. CDR3s include the opening cysteine and the closing phenylalanine or tryptophan. D genes are given only for firm matches. Clone size is given for some rows only: seen once, a few or many times, or a class if the clone is expanded.

clone size	V gene	J gene	D gene	CDR3 protein	CDR3 DNA
.	TRBV11-3	TRBJ2-2	TRBD1	CASSLGQGDTGELFF	TGTGCCAGCAGCTTAGGACAGGGAGACACCGGGGAGCTGTTTTTT
.	TRBV10-3	TRBJ2-3	TRBD2	CAISAGGRTDTQYF	TGTGCCATCAGTGCGGGGGGGCGGACAGATACGCAGTATTTT
.	TRBV5-1	TRBJ1-1	.	CASSGGLEAFF	TGCGCCAGCTCGGGTGGTCTTGAAGCTTTCTTT
.	TRBV6-5	TRBJ1-4	TRBD1	CASSYSGGREKLFF	TGTGCCAGCAGTTACTCAGGGGGCCGGGAAAAACTGTTTTTT
.	TRBV28	TRBJ2-7	TRBD1	CASSAMGQGVHEQYF	TGTGCCAGCAGTGCGATGGGACAGGGGGTCCACGAGCAGTACTTC
.	TRBV12-5	TRBJ2-1	.	CASGSLTGWMRNEQFF	TGTGCTAGTGGTTCCCTGACAGGCTGGATGAGAAATGAGCAGTTCTTC
.	TRBV5-1	TRBJ1-2	TRBD1	CASSLRDRSEGYTF	TGCGCCAGCAGCTTAAGGGACAGGAGCGAGGGCTACACCTTC
once	TRBV7-3	TRBJ2-3	.	CASSMRTSDTQYF	TGTGCCAGCAGCATGAGAACTTCGGATACGCAGTATTTT
once	TRBV25-1	TRBJ2-3	.	CASAPGTDTQYF	TGTGCCTCAGCCCCCGGGACAGATACGCAGTATTTT
.	TRBV5-1	TRBJ1-2	.	CASSWGVRDGGYTF	TGCGCCAGCAGCTGGGGGGTCCGGGATGGCGGCTACACCTTC
.	TRBV27	TRBJ1-3	.	CASSLSGSSGNTIYF	TGTGCCAGCAGTTTATCGGGGAGCTCTGGAAACACCATATATTTT
.	TRBV10-2	TRBJ1-2	.	CASSHGLSGYTF	TGCGCCAGCAGCCATGGCCTGTCGGGCTACACCTTC
.	TRBV18	TRBJ2-5	.	CASSQDLGLETQYF	TGTGCCAGCTCTCAGGACTTAGGTCTGGAGACCCAGTACTTC
.	TRBV7-9	TRBJ1-1	.	CASSLWTDEAFF	TGTGCCAGCAGCTTGTGGACAGATGAAGCTTTCTTT